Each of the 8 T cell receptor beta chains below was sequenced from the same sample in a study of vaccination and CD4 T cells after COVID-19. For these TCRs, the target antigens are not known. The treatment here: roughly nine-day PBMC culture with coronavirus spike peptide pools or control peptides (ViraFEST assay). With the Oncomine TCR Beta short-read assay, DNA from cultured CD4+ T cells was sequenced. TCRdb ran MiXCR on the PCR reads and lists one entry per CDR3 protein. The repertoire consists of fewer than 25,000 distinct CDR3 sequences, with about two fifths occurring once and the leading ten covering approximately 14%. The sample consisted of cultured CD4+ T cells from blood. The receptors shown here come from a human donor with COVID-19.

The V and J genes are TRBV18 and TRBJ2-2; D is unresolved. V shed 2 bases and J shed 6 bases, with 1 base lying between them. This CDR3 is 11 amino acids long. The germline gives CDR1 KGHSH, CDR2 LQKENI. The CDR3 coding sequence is TGTGCCAGCTCACCAGCCGGGGAGCTGTTTTTT. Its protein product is CASSPAGELFF.

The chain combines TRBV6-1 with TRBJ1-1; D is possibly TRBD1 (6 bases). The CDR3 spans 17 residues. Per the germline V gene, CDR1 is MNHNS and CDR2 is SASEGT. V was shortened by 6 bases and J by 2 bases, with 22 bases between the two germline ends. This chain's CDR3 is CASSPEWTGTLNTEAFF. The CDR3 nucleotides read TGTGCCAGCAGCCCCGAATGGACGGGGACATTAAACACTGAAGCTTTCTTT.

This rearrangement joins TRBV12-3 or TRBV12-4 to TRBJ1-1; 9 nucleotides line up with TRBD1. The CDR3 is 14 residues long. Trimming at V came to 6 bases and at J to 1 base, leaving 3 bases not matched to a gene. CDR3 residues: CASRPGQGNTEAFF. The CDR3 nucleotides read TGTGCCAGCAGACCGGGACAGGGGAACACTGAAGCTTTCTTT.

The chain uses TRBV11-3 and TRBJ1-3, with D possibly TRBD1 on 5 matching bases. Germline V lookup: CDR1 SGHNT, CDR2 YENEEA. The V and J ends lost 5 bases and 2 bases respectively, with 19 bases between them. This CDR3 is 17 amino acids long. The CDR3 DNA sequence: TGTGCCAGCAGCCCAGGGAAGGGCAGGGTTGCTGGAAACACCATATATTTT. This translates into CASSPGKGRVAGNTIYF.

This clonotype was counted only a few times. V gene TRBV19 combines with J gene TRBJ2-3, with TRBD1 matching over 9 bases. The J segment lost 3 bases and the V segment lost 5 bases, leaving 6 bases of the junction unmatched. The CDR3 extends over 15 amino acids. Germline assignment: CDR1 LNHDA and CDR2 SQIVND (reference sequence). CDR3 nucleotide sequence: TGTGCCAGTAGTGAAAGGGACAGGGCAACAGATACGCAGTATTTT. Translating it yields CASSERDRATDTQYF.

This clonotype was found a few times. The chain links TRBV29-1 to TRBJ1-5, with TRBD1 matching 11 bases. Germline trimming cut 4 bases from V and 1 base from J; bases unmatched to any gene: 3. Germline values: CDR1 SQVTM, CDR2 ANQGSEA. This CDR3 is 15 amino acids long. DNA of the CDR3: TGCAGCGTTGCCGGGACAGGGGGGAGCAATCAGCCCCAGCATTTT. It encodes CSVAGTGGSNQPQHF. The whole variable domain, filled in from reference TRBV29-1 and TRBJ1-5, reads SAVISQKPSRDICQRGTSLTIQCQVDSQVTMMFWYRQQPGQSLTLIATANQGSEATYESGFVIDKFPISRPNLTFSTLTVSNMSPEDSSIYLCSVAGTGGSNQPQHFGDGTRLSIL.

The CDR3 sequence: CASFDIPNTGELFF. As DNA, the CDR3 is TGTGCCAGCTTTGATATACCGAACACCGGGGAGCTGTTTTTT. The rearrangement uses TRBV18 and TRBJ2-2; no clear D gene. This CDR3 has 14 residues. CDR1 and CDR2 from the germline V gene are KGHSH and LQKENI. V was trimmed by 7 bases and J by 0 bases, leaving 9 bases between them.

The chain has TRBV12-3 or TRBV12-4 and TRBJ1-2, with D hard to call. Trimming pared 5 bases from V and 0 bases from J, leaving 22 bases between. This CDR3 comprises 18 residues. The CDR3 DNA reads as TGTGCCAGCAGTCCACCCTCGGGCCCCCACTCCGCTAACTATGGCTACACCTTC. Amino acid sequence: CASSPPSGPHSANYGYTF.